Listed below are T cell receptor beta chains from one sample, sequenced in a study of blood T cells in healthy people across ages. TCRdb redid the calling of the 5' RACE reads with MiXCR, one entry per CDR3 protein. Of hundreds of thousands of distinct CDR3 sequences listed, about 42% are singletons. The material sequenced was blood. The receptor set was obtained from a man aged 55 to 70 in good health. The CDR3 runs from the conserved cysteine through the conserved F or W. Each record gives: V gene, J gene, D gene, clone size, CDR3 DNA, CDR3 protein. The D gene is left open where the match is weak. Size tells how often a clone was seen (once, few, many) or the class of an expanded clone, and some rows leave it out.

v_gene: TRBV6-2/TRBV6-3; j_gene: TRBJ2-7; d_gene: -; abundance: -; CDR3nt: TGTGCCAGCAGTTACCCTCCCAGGCGGGGACCCTCCTACGAGCAGTACTTC; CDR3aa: CASSYPPRRGPSYEQYF
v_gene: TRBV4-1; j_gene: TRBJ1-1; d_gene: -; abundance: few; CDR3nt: TGCGCCAGCAGCCAACCGGGGACACACACTGAAGCTTTCTTT; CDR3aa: CASSQPGTHTEAFF
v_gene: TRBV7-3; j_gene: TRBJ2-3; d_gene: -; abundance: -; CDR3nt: TGTGCCAGCAGCGTAACTCAGACAGATACGCAGTATTTT; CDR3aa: CASSVTQTDTQYF
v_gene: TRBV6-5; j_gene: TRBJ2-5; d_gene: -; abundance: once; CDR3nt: TGTGCCAGCAGGCCAAACGAGGGTCCTCCGGGGACCCAGTACTTC; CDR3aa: CASRPNEGPPGTQYF
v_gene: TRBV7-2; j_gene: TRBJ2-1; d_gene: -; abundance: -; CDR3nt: TGTGCCGGCAGCTTTACCGGGACATCAACCTACAATGAGCAGTTCTTC; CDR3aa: CAGSFTGTSTYNEQFF
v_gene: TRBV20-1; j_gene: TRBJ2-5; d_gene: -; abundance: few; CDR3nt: TGCAGTGCTCGGCGACCGGGGGTCTGGGAAGAGACCCAGTACTTC; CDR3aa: CSARRPGVWEETQYF
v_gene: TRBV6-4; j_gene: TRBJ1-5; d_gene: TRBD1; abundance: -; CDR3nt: TGTGCCAGCAGCCCCGGGACAGGGGGCAGTCAGCCCCAGCATTTT; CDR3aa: CASSPGTGGSQPQHF
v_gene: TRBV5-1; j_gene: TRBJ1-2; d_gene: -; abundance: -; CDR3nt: TGCGCCAGCAGCTTGGCTTACGAAAATGGCTACACCTTC; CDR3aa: CASSLAYENGYTF
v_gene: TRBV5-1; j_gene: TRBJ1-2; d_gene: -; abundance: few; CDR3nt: TGCGCCAGCAGCTTATCGGAAGGGACATCTAACTATGGCTACACCTTC; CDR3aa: CASSLSEGTSNYGYTF
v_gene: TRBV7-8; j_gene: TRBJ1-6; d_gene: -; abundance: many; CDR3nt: TGTGCCAGCAGCTTAAGGACAGACTATAATTCACCCCTCCACTTT; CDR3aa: CASSLRTDYNSPLHF
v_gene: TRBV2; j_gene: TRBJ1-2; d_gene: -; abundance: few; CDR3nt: TGTGCCAGCACTAAAGAGGGGGGAGCGAACTATGGCTACACCTTC; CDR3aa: CASTKEGGANYGYTF
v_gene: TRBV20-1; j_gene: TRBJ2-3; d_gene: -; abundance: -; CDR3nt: TGCAGTGCTAGCAGGACCTGGGACACGCAGTATTTT; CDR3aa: CSASRTWDTQYF
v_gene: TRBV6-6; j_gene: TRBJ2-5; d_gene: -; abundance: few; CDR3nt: TGTGCCAGCAGTGAGGGACTTCTGGGGACCCAGTACTTC; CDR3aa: CASSEGLLGTQYF
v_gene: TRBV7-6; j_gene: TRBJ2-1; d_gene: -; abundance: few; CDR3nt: TGTGCCAGCAGCTTATCCGCCGGCGTGGGGAATGAGCAGTTCTTC; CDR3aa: CASSLSAGVGNEQFF
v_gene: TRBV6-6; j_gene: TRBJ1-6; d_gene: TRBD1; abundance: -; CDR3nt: TGTGCCAGCAGTTACTCGGGACAGGGGGACTCACCCCTCCACTTT; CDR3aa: CASSYSGQGDSPLHF
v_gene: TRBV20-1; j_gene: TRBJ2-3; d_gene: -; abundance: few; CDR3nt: TGCAGTGCTAGCAGGAGGACAACTAGCACAGATACGCAGTATTTT; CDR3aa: CSASRRTTSTDTQYF
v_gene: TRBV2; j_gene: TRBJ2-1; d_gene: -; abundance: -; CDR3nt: TGTGCCAGCAGTGACGCGACAGCCTACAATGAGCAGTTCTTC; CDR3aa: CASSDATAYNEQFF
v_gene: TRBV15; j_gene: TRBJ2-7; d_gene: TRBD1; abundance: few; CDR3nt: TGTGCCACCAGCAATTCCGGGACAGGGTACGAGCAGTACTTC; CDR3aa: CATSNSGTGYEQYF
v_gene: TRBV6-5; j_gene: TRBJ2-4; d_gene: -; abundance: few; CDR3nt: TGTGCCAGCGGTACCAAAAACATTCAGTACTTC; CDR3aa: CASGTKNIQYF
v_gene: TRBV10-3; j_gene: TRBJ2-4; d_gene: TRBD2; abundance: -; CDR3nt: TGTGCCACCGCTAGCGGGGGGGCAGGGATGGAAAACATTCAGTACTTC; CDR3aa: CATASGGAGMENIQYF
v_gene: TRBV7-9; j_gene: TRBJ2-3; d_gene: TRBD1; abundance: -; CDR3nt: TGTGCCAGCGAAGGACAGGGTGGTGATACGCAGTATTTT; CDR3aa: CASEGQGGDTQYF
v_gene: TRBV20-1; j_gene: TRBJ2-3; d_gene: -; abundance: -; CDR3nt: TGCAGTGCTAGAGAGCTAGCCCTGAAGGGGGTGAGCACAGATACGCAGTATTTT; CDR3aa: CSARELALKGVSTDTQYF
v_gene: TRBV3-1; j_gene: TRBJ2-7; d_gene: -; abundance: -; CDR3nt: TGTGCCAGCAGCCCACAACTGGGGTCTGCGTCCTACGAGCAGTACTTC; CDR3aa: CASSPQLGSASYEQYF
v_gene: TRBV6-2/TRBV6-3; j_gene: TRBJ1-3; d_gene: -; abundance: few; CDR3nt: TGTGCCAGCAGTGGAAAAGGACAGCTCTCTGGAAACACCATATATTTT; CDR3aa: CASSGKGQLSGNTIYF
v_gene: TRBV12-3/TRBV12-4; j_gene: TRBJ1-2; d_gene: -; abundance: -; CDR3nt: TGTGCCAGCAGTTTAGCGCTCCGGGGAGAAGGCTACACCTTC; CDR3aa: CASSLALRGEGYTF
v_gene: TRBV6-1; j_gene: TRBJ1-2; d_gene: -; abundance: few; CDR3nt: TGTGCCAGCAGTGAATCCCGACTAGGGTTGTATGGCTACACCTTC; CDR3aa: CASSESRLGLYGYTF
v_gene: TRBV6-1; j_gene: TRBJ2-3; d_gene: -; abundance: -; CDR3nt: TGTGCCAGGTCTAATAGCCTCACAGATACGCAGTATTTT; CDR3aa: CARSNSLTDTQYF
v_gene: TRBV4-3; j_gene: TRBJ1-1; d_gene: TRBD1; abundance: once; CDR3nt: TGCGCCAGCAGCCCTCGTGGGACAGGGGTTTCGACTGAAGCTTTCTTT; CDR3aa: CASSPRGTGVSTEAFF
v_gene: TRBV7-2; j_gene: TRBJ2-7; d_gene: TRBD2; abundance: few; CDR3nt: TGTGCCAGCAGCTTTCCTAGCGGGGGGGCCTACGAGCAGTACTTC; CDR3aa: CASSFPSGGAYEQYF
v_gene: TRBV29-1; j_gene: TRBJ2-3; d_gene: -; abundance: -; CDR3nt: TGCAGCGTTGATTTCGGGGTGGGAGATACGCAGTATTTT; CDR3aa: CSVDFGVGDTQYF
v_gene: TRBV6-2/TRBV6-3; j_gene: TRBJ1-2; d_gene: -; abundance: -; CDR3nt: TGTGCCAGCAGTTACGGGACAACTAACTATGGCTACACCTTC; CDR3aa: CASSYGTTNYGYTF
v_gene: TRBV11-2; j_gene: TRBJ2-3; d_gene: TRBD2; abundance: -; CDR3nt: TGTGCCAGCAGCTTCACAACCGGGACTAGCGGCGGAACGCAGTATTTT; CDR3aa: CASSFTTGTSGGTQYF
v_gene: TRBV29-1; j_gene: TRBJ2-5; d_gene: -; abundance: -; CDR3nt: TGCAGCGTTGAATTTCAGGGGACGGAGACCCAGTACTTC; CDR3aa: CSVEFQGTETQYF
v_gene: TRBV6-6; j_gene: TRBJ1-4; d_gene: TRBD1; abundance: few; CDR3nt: TGTGCCAGCAGTTTGGACAGGGCGGCTAATGAAAAACTGTTTTTT; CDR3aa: CASSLDRAANEKLFF
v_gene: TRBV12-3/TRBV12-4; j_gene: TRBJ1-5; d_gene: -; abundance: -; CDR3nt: TGTGCCAGCAGTGGGCGGACGGTTAATAGCAATCAGCCCCAGCATTTT; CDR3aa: CASSGRTVNSNQPQHF
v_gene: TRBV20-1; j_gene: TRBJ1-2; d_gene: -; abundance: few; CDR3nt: TGCAGTGCTAGAGAAACAGGACTGAGCTATGGCTACACCTTC; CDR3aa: CSARETGLSYGYTF
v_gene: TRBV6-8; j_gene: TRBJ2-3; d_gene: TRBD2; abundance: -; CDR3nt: TGTGCCAGCAGTTACATGGACAGGCGATCTAGCGGGGGTACAGATACGCAGTATTTT; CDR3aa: CASSYMDRRSSGGTDTQYF
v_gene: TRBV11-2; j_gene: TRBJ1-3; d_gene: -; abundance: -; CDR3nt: TGTGCCTCTGGATCGGGAAACACCATATATTTT; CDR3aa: CASGSGNTIYF
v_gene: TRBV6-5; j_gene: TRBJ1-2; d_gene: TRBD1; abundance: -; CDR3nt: TGTGCCAGCAGTTCGAGACAGGGTGTAGACTATGGCTACACCTTC; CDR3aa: CASSSRQGVDYGYTF
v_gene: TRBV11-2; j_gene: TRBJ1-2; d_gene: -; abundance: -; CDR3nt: TGTGCCAGCAGCGTAGGCAGGGCTAACTATGGCTACACCTTC; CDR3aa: CASSVGRANYGYTF
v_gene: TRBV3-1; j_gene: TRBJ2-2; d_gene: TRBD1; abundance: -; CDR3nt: TGTGCCAGCAGCCGTCAGGGACAGGCGGTGAACCGGGAGCTGTTTTTT; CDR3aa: CASSRQGQAVNRELFF
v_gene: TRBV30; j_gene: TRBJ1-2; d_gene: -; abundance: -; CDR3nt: TGTGCCTGGAACCTGGGCCGAGACAGCCACTACACCTTC; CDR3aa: CAWNLGRDSHYTF
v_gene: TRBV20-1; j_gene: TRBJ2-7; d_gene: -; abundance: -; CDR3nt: TGCAGTGCTATAGCGAGGGACTCCTACGAGCAGTACTTC; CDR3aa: CSAIARDSYEQYF
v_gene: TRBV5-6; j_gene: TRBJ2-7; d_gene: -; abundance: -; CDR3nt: TGTGCCAGCAGACGGGCCCCGCTTCCATCCAACGAGCAGTACTTC; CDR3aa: CASRRAPLPSNEQYF